Listed here are 28 T cell receptor beta chains from one sample, sequenced in a study of CD8 T cells in Susac syndrome. Random hexamers were used to reverse transcribe an amount of roughly 0.5 to 1 ug RNA. Each CDR3 protein is one row after TCRdb ran MiXCR on the immunoSEQ multiplex PCR reads. The table has about 140,000 distinct CDR3 sequences, 95% seen once; the top ten hold roughly 0.17%. Sample: CD8+ T cells from PBMCs. Receptors were obtained from a human donor with Susac syndrome.

The rearrangement links TRBV27 to TRBJ2-7; 11 positions agree with TRBD1. The CDR3 is 15 amino acids. Germline values: CDR1 MNHEY, CDR2 SMNVEV (reference sequence). The ends lost 5 bases at V and 3 bases at J; junction bases unmatched: 6. In nucleotides, the CDR3 is TGTGCCAGCAGTCTTCCGGGACAGGGGGTCTACGAGCAGTACTTC. This sequence encodes CASSLPGQGVYEQYF.

The V and J genes are TRBV20-1 and TRBJ2-1; 9 bases map to TRBD2. V was pared by 5 bases and J by 5 bases, with 10 bases of the junction left unmatched. Germline assignment: CDR1 DFQATT and CDR2 SNEGSKA (reference sequence). This CDR3 spans 15 amino acids. The CDR3 loop is CSAEGPGLANNEQFF. The CDR3 DNA sequence: TGCAGTGCTGAAGGCCCGGGACTAGCCAACAATGAGCAGTTCTTC.

This chain links TRBV5-1 with TRBJ2-1; D is possibly TRBD1 (5 bases). Germline V gene sequence: CDR1 SGHRS, CDR2 YFSETQ. The V gene lost 6 bases and the J gene lost 7 bases, with 11 bases spanning the gap. The CDR3 extends over 12 amino acids. CDR3 in amino acids: CASKVGLNEQFF. DNA for the CDR3: TGCGCCAGCAAAGTGGGGCTGAATGAGCAGTTCTTC.

This clonotype was picked up one time. The chain links TRBV5-4 to TRBJ2-5; tentative D call: TRBD1 (6 bases). Per germline, CDR1 SGHNT and CDR2 YYREEE (reference sequence). Trimming cost V 4 bases and J 5 bases, with 9 bases left between them. The CDR3 spans 12 residues. CDR3 sequence reads: CASSLRGETQYF. The CDR3 nucleotides read TGTGCCAGCAGCCTGAGGGGGGAGACCCAGTACTTC.

In DNA form, the CDR3 reads TGTGCCTGGACCCGAACAGGAGCGGACACTGAAGCTTTCTTT. Its protein product is CAWTRTGADTEAFF. The chain joins TRBV30 to TRBJ1-1, with D possibly being TRBD1 (5 bases). The germline CDR1 and CDR2 sequences are GTSNPN and SVGIG (reference sequence). Trimming took off 4 bases at V and 3 bases at J, with 15 bases between the two ends. The CDR3 is 14 amino acids.

The chain is built from TRBV11-3 and TRBJ2-6; possibly TRBD1 for D (6 bases). Looked up from germline, CDR1 is SGHNT and CDR2 is YENEEA. V was shortened by 6 bases and J by 3 bases, with 12 bases between the two germline ends. This CDR3 is 15 amino acids long. The CDR3 spells CASSHTGYGANVLTF. In DNA form, the CDR3 reads TGTGCCAGCAGTCACACAGGGTATGGGGCCAACGTCCTGACTTTC.

J is TRBJ2-5 and V is TRBV2; D is perhaps TRBD1 (6 bases). CDR1 is SNHLY and CDR2 is FYNNEI in the germline V gene. CDR3 length: 14 amino acids. V was shortened by 7 bases and J by 5 bases, with 17 bases between the two germline ends. The chain's CDR3 is CASNRVEVEETQYF. CDR3 DNA: TGTGCCAGCAACAGGGTGGAAGTGGAGGAGACCCAGTACTTC. Together with reference TRBV2 and TRBJ2-5, the CDR3 gives the full variable domain: EPEVTQTPSHQVTQMGQEVILRCVPISNHLYFYWYRQILGQKVEFLVSFYNNEISEKSEIFDDQFSVERPDGSNFTLKIRSTKLEDSAMYFCASNRVEVEETQYFGPGTRLLVL.

This rearrangement joins TRBV20-1 to TRBJ1-1, with D possibly TRBD1 on 5 matching bases. Germline V CDR1 and CDR2: DFQATT, SNEGSKA (reference sequence). With 0 bases removed from V and 6 bases from J, the gap between germline ends came to 17 bases. The CDR3 has 15 residues. The CDR3 here is CSARDFGTGGPEAFF. As DNA, the CDR3 is TGCAGTGCTAGAGATTTTGGAACAGGCGGGCCTGAAGCTTTCTTT.

The J gene is TRBJ2-7, the V gene TRBV15; 10 nucleotides match TRBD1. Losses at the gene ends were 6 bases for V and 1 base for J; bases not matched to a gene: 3. The CDR3 loop spans 14 amino acids. CDR1 is LNHNV, CDR2 YYDKDF, per germline (reference sequence). CDR3 nucleotide sequence: TGTGCCACCAGTGTGGACAGGGGGTCCTACGAGCAGTACTTC. Protein: CATSVDRGSYEQYF. The full variable domain, with the rest looked up from reference TRBV15 and TRBJ2-7, is DAMVIQNPRYQVTQFGKPVTLSCSQTLNHNVMYWYQQKSSQAPKLLFHYYDKDFNNEADTPDNFQSRRPNTSFCFLDIRSPGLGDTAMYLCATSVDRGSYEQYFGPGTRLTVT.

The chain is built from TRBV2 and TRBJ2-2; 7 nucleotides match TRBD2. Germline V gene data show CDR1 as SNHLY and CDR2 as FYNNEI. The CDR3 sequence is 14 residues long. The V segment lost 5 bases and the J segment 3 bases; nucleotides outside the gene matches: 3. CDR3 in DNA: TGTGCCAGCAGTCCTAGCGGTTACACCGGGGAGCTGTTTTTT. It encodes CASSPSGYTGELFF.

The chain uses TRBV7-9 and TRBJ1-5, with TRBD1 identical over 8 bases. Germline CDR1 and CDR2: SEHNR and FQNEAQ (reference sequence). Germline trimming cut 5 bases from V and 4 bases from J; bases unmatched to any gene: 4. The CDR3 has 14 residues. As DNA, the CDR3 is TGTGCCAGCAGCCAGGGACAGGATAATCAGCCCCAGCATTTT. Encoded protein: CASSQGQDNQPQHF.

The chain recombines TRBV28 with TRBJ2-2, with 8 bases that match TRBD2. Germline loops: CDR1 MDHEN, CDR2 SYDVKM. Losses at the gene ends were 6 bases for V and 0 bases for J; bases not matched to a gene: 3. The CDR3 sequence is 15 residues long. CDR3 coding DNA: TGTGCCAGCAGATTTAGCGGGACGAACACCGGGGAGCTGTTTTTT. Its protein product is CASRFSGTNTGELFF.

The V and J genes are TRBV6-5 and TRBJ2-1; 7 bases map to TRBD1. From germline, CDR1 is MNHEY and CDR2 SVGAGI. This CDR3 is 14 amino acids long. V shed 4 bases and J 3 bases; nucleotides not matched to a gene: 3. CDR3 loop: CASSLQGRYNEQFF. The CDR3 bases are TGTGCCAGCAGTTTACAGGGGCGCTACAATGAGCAGTTCTTC.

The V call is TRBV9, the J call TRBJ2-2; a possible D gene is TRBD2 (6 bases). The CDR3 spans 16 residues. Germline values: CDR1 SGDLS, CDR2 YYNGEE. V lost 4 bases, J lost 6 bases, and 19 bases lay in between. The CDR3 region has the DNA TGTGCCAGCAGCTCCCGGGACTCTCGCCCCGCCGGGGAGCTGTTTTTT. Protein: CASSSRDSRPAGELFF. Full variable domain (missing parts from reference TRBV9 and TRBJ2-2): DSGVTQTPKHLITATGQRVTLRCSPRSGDLSVYWYQQSLDQGLQFLIQYYNGEERAKGNILERFSAQQFPDLHSELNLSSLELGDSALYFCASSSRDSRPAGELFFGEGSRLTVL.

The chain carries TRBV24-1 and TRBJ2-1; TRBD2 is a possible D gene (5 bases). CDR1 and CDR2 from the germline V gene are KGHDR and SFDVKD. Trimming stripped 1 base from V and 7 bases from J, with 13 bases between. This CDR3 is built from 15 residues. The CDR3 DNA reads as TGTGCCACCAGTGATTTAGCTGGACTGCAAAATGAGCAGTTCTTC. This gives the protein CATSDLAGLQNEQFF.

V and J are TRBV28 and TRBJ2-5; D is unresolved. V dropped 5 bases and J dropped 4 bases, with 5 bases sitting between them. Germline V lookup: CDR1 MDHEN, CDR2 SYDVKM. The CDR3 covers 11 residues. DNA for the CDR3: TGTGCCAGCAGTCCCGCAGAGACCCAGTACTTC. Protein product: CASSPAETQYF. Drawing the rest from reference TRBV28 and TRBJ2-5, the complete variable domain is DVKVTQSSRYLVKRTGEKVFLECVQDMDHENMFWYRQDPGLGLRLIYFSYDVKMKEKGDIPEGYSVSREKKERFSLILESASTNQTSMYLCASSPAETQYFGPGTRLLVL.

The gene calls are TRBV30 and TRBJ1-1; D may be TRBD1 (5 bases). Germline CDR1 is GTSNPN and CDR2 is SVGIG (reference sequence). V was shortened by 0 bases and J by 3 bases, with 11 bases between the two germline ends. CDR3 length: 14 residues. CDR3 in DNA: TGTGCCTGGAGTGTCCTGGCACAGGACACTGAAGCTTTCTTT. It translates to CAWSVLAQDTEAFF.

V is TRBV28 and J is TRBJ2-5, with 9 bases that match TRBD1. V lost 1 base to trimming and J lost 5 bases; unmatched junction nucleotides: 8. This CDR3 contains 16 residues. Germline V gene data show CDR1 as MDHEN and CDR2 as SYDVKM. The CDR3 is CASSLLGDRASETQYF. CDR3 bases: TGTGCCAGCAGTTTATTGGGGGACAGGGCGAGCGAGACCCAGTACTTC.

The chain joins TRBV27 to TRBJ2-7, with a weak D call TRBD1 (6 bases). Germline V gene lookup returns CDR1 MNHEY and CDR2 SMNVEV (reference sequence). V dropped 5 bases and J dropped 3 bases, with 20 bases sitting between them. The CDR3 is 16 amino acids. The CDR3 bases are TGTGCCAGCAGTCCCCAACAGCGGACAGTGGGCTACGAGCAGTACTTC. Encoded protein: CASSPQQRTVGYEQYF.

This clonotype was seen just once. The CDR3 DNA follows: TGTGCCAGCAGTTCGCAAGAACGGGACGCCGGGGAAGAGACCCAGTACTTC. This codes for CASSSQERDAGEETQYF. V and J are TRBV12-3 or TRBV12-4 and TRBJ2-5; D might be TRBD1 or TRBD2, each matching 5 bases. V shed 4 bases and J shed 3 bases, with 21 bases lying between them. This CDR3 has 17 residues.

The rearrangement links TRBV9 to TRBJ2-7, with 7 bases that match TRBD1. Germline assignment: CDR1 SGDLS and CDR2 YYNGEE. V dropped 3 bases and J dropped 3; count of bases not matched to a gene: 6. This CDR3 comprises 14 residues. This CDR3 is CASSEGDSFYEQYF. CDR3 DNA: TGTGCCAGCAGCGAGGGGGACAGTTTCTACGAGCAGTACTTC. The entire variable domain, with the rest obtained from reference TRBV9 and TRBJ2-7, is as follows: DSGVTQTPKHLITATGQRVTLRCSPRSGDLSVYWYQQSLDQGLQFLIQYYNGEERAKGNILERFSAQQFPDLHSELNLSSLELGDSALYFCASSEGDSFYEQYFGPGTRLTVT.

This rearrangement joins TRBV14 to TRBJ2-7; D ambiguous. The CDR3 contains 14 residues. The V and J ends lost 3 bases and 2 bases respectively, with 11 bases between them. Germline-derived CDR1 and CDR2 are SGHDN and FVKESK. The chain's CDR3 is CASSHYLAPYEQYF. CDR3 DNA: TGTGCCAGCAGCCATTACCTGGCCCCCTACGAGCAGTACTTC.

The chain uses TRBV12-3 or TRBV12-4 and TRBJ1-1, with 8 bases that match TRBD1. V dropped 3 bases and J dropped 10; count of bases not matched to a gene: 4. This CDR3 is built from 12 residues. The CDR3 reads CASSFQGAGAFF. CDR3 in DNA: TGTGCCAGCAGTTTCCAGGGGGCGGGAGCTTTCTTT.

The rearrangement joins TRBV7-9 to TRBJ2-6; D not certain. The V end lost 5 bases, the J end lost 0 bases, and 8 bases lay between the germline ends. From germline, CDR1 is SEHNR and CDR2 FQNEAQ (reference sequence). This CDR3 contains 15 residues. CDR3 in DNA: TGTGCCAGCAGCCCCAGGCGCTCTGGGGCCAACGTCCTGACTTTC. Amino acids: CASSPRRSGANVLTF.

V usage is TRBV4-2 and J usage is TRBJ2-7; the match to TRBD1 covers 11 bases. The junction had 5 bases not matched to a gene; V was cut back by 4 bases and J by 0 bases. This CDR3 is 16 amino acids long. The germline V gene has CDR1 LGHNA and CDR2 YNFKEQ. The CDR3 sequence: CASSPGTGGISYEQYF. CDR3 DNA: TGTGCCAGCAGCCCTGGGACAGGGGGGATCTCCTACGAGCAGTACTTC.

The chain couples TRBV28 to TRBJ2-1; perhaps TRBD2 as D (5 bases). V was clipped by 1 base and J by 10 bases, with 8 bases between them. CDR3 length: 12 residues. Germline V gene sequence: CDR1 MDHEN, CDR2 SYDVKM. CDR3 sequence (DNA): TGTGCCAGCAGTTTATACGGGAACGAGCAGTTCTTC. It translates to CASSLYGNEQFF.

V is TRBV20-1 and J is TRBJ2-3, with 7 bases lining up with TRBD1. The CDR3 loop spans 14 amino acids. J lost 2 bases, V lost 4 bases, and 6 bases had no gene match. Germline V lookup: CDR1 DFQATT, CDR2 SNEGSKA (reference sequence). The CDR3, as DNA: TGCAGTGCTAACGACAGGGTATTCACAGATACGCAGTATTTT. It specifies CSANDRVFTDTQYF.

CDR3 DNA: TGTGCCAGCAGTGGAGATCGACAGGGCCCTCCTGGTGGCTACACCTTC. It translates to CASSGDRQGPPGGYTF. This chain links TRBV2 with TRBJ1-2, with 7 bases lining up with TRBD1. The germline V gene has CDR1 SNHLY and CDR2 FYNNEI. V was pared by 4 bases and J by 7 bases, with 15 bases of the junction left unmatched. The CDR3 has 16 residues.